This is a list of T cell receptor beta chains from one sample in a study of T-cell reconstitution after alpha-beta-depleted transplantation in children. TCRdb reanalysed the PCR reads using MiXCR and keeps one entry per CDR3 protein. Counted here are around 600,000 distinct CDR3 sequences, under 25% occurring once; the ten biggest clones make up 14%. This material consisted of PBMCs, mostly from graft donor cells, taken 360 days after TCRalphabeta/CD19-depleted stem cell transplant. All receptors come from a boy in the first two years of life who had a stem cell transplant for acute myeloid leukemia, so the T cells may come from the graft donor. The CDR3 runs from the conserved cysteine through the conserved F or W. The D gene is left open where the match is weak. Not all rows give a size; the values are once, few, many and, for expanded clones, a class.

clone_size: many; v_call: TRBV20-1; j_call: TRBJ1-2; d_call: TRBD1; cdr3_aa: CSAQDWDRGDGYTF; cdr3_nt: TGCAGTGCCCAAGACTGGGACAGGGGGGATGGCTACACCTTC
clone_size: -; v_call: TRBV12-3/TRBV12-4; j_call: TRBJ2-3; d_call: TRBD2; cdr3_aa: CASSSGLEGTDTQYF; cdr3_nt: TGTGCCAGCAGTTCGGGACTAGAGGGCACAGATACGCAGTATTTT
clone_size: -; v_call: TRBV10-2; j_call: TRBJ2-7; d_call: -; cdr3_aa: CASSESPYEQYF; cdr3_nt: TGCGCCAGCAGTGAGTCCCCCTACGAGCAGTACTTC
clone_size: few; v_call: TRBV20-1; j_call: TRBJ2-1; d_call: -; cdr3_aa: CSAREPVSNEQFF; cdr3_nt: TGCAGTGCTAGAGAACCAGTCTCCAATGAGCAGTTCTTC
clone_size: few; v_call: TRBV20-1; j_call: TRBJ2-1; d_call: -; cdr3_aa: CSATFPRLETHYVYNEQFF; cdr3_nt: TGCAGTGCTACCTTTCCGCGACTAGAAACACATTACGTCTACAATGAGCAGTTCTTC
clone_size: once; v_call: TRBV6-1; j_call: TRBJ2-1; d_call: TRBD2; cdr3_aa: CASRLGTSGTSSSYNEQFF; cdr3_nt: TGTGCCAGCAGGCTAGGGACTAGCGGAACATCAAGCTCCTACAATGAGCAGTTCTTC
clone_size: many; v_call: TRBV15; j_call: TRBJ2-6; d_call: -; cdr3_aa: CATSREISGANVLTF; cdr3_nt: TGTGCCACCAGCAGAGAGATCTCTGGGGCCAACGTCCTGACTTTC
clone_size: many; v_call: TRBV29-1; j_call: TRBJ2-6; d_call: -; cdr3_aa: CSAQGAGANVLTF; cdr3_nt: TGCAGCGCCCAGGGAGCCGGGGCCAACGTCCTGACTTTC
clone_size: -; v_call: TRBV20-1; j_call: TRBJ1-5; d_call: -; cdr3_aa: CSARAAISNQPQHF; cdr3_nt: TGCAGTGCTAGAGCAGCTATTAGCAATCAGCCCCAGCATTTT
clone_size: many; v_call: TRBV12-3/TRBV12-4; j_call: TRBJ2-3; d_call: -; cdr3_aa: CASRRSTPSTDTQYF; cdr3_nt: TGTGCCAGCAGGCGTTCAACCCCTAGCACAGATACGCAGTATTTT
clone_size: -; v_call: TRBV24-1; j_call: TRBJ2-5; d_call: -; cdr3_aa: CATKPAGGETQYF; cdr3_nt: TGTGCCACCAAGCCAGCGGGCGGAGAGACCCAGTACTTC
clone_size: few; v_call: TRBV12-3/TRBV12-4; j_call: TRBJ2-1; d_call: -; cdr3_aa: CASSLMSGSYNEQFF; cdr3_nt: TGTGCCAGCAGTCTCATGAGCGGCTCCTACAATGAGCAGTTCTTC
clone_size: many; v_call: TRBV15; j_call: TRBJ2-1; d_call: TRBD1; cdr3_aa: CATSTGTGAYNEQFF; cdr3_nt: TGTGCCACCAGCACCGGGACAGGGGCCTACAATGAGCAGTTCTTC
clone_size: -; v_call: TRBV5-1; j_call: TRBJ2-1; d_call: -; cdr3_aa: CASSLRGDWSIDEQFF; cdr3_nt: TGCGCCAGCAGCCTAAGGGGGGACTGGAGTATCGATGAGCAGTTCTTC
clone_size: -; v_call: TRBV20-1; j_call: TRBJ2-5; d_call: TRBD2; cdr3_aa: CSAERTSGGDRETQYF; cdr3_nt: TGCAGTGCAGAGAGGACTAGCGGGGGGGACAGAGAGACCCAGTACTTC
clone_size: few; v_call: TRBV11-2; j_call: TRBJ2-7; d_call: -; cdr3_aa: CASSTLGDQLFLRAFEQYF; cdr3_nt: TGTGCCAGCAGCACGCTCGGGGACCAGCTTTTCCTGCGGGCCTTCGAGCAGTACTTC
clone_size: many; v_call: TRBV29-1; j_call: TRBJ1-4; d_call: -; cdr3_aa: CSATGRNEKLFF; cdr3_nt: TGCAGCGCCACAGGGCGAAATGAAAAACTGTTTTTT
clone_size: many; v_call: TRBV11-1; j_call: TRBJ2-5; d_call: TRBD2; cdr3_aa: CASSLPAGGQETQYF; cdr3_nt: TGTGCCAGCAGCTTACCAGCGGGGGGCCAAGAGACCCAGTACTTC
clone_size: many; v_call: TRBV20-1; j_call: TRBJ2-4; d_call: TRBD1; cdr3_aa: CSARSPGQGNIQYF; cdr3_nt: TGCAGTGCTAGGTCTCCCGGACAGGGTAACATTCAGTACTTC
clone_size: few; v_call: TRBV20-1; j_call: TRBJ1-5; d_call: -; cdr3_aa: CSARVEEAQHF; cdr3_nt: TGCAGTGCTAGAGTGGAGGAGGCCCAGCATTTT
clone_size: -; v_call: TRBV5-1; j_call: TRBJ2-3; d_call: -; cdr3_aa: CASSLFRVSYPPTDTQYF; cdr3_nt: TGCGCCAGCAGCTTGTTCCGGGTCTCCTACCCGCCAACAGATACGCAGTATTTT
clone_size: -; v_call: TRBV12-3/TRBV12-4; j_call: TRBJ1-1; d_call: -; cdr3_aa: CASSPRGGRIVTEAFF; cdr3_nt: TGTGCCAGCAGCCCGCGAGGGGGGCGCATTGTCACTGAAGCTTTCTTT
clone_size: -; v_call: TRBV7-6; j_call: TRBJ2-3; d_call: TRBD2; cdr3_aa: CASSPTGTSGGPSTDTQYF; cdr3_nt: TGTGCCAGCAGCCCCACCGGGACTAGCGGGGGCCCTAGCACAGATACGCAGTATTTT
clone_size: once; v_call: TRBV6-1; j_call: TRBJ2-3; d_call: TRBD2; cdr3_aa: CASSGLAGGFTDTQYF; cdr3_nt: TGTGCCAGCAGTGGCCTAGCGGGGGGATTCACAGATACGCAGTATTTT
clone_size: -; v_call: TRBV29-1; j_call: TRBJ1-5; d_call: -; cdr3_aa: CSVEDPGGTDPQHF; cdr3_nt: TGCAGCGTTGAAGATCCCGGCGGGACGGATCCCCAGCATTTT
clone_size: -; v_call: TRBV12-3/TRBV12-4; j_call: TRBJ1-2; d_call: TRBD1; cdr3_aa: CASRGGGDGYTF; cdr3_nt: TGTGCCAGCAGAGGGGGCGGCGATGGCTACACCTTC